This T cell receptor (beta chain) derives from a study of OX40 agonist ivuxolimab in advanced cancers. CDR1 is MNHEY, CDR2 SVGAGI, per germline. With 0 bases clipped from V and 4 bases from J, the junction kept 5 bases outside the gene matches. The CDR3 runs to 16 residues. Repertoires were generated with immunoSEQ multiplex PCR, while TCRdb's copy carries only in-frame clones and drops some. Altogether some 37,000 clones are present, approximately 82% being singletons, with the ten largest covering less than 2%. Overall study results and limits: At 0.1 to 3.0 mg/kg and by week 6, CD4+ and CD8+ T cells in the blood had expanded clonally. In general, CD8+ T cells held more expanded clones than CD4+ did, on average.

For this clone: The antigen remains unidentified.

Specimen: CD4+ or CD8+ T cells sorted from blood, collected in a trial of the OX40 agonist ivuxolimab. This sequence joins TRBV6-5 and TRBJ1-2; 10 nucleotides match TRBD1. This sequence was found in an adult with an advanced solid tumor such as melanoma, head and neck, liver or kidney cancer. The CDR3 DNA reads TGTGCCAGCAGTTACTCGGGACAGGGGCCCTTCTATGGCTACACCTTC. Amino acid sequence: CASSYSGQGPFYGYTF.